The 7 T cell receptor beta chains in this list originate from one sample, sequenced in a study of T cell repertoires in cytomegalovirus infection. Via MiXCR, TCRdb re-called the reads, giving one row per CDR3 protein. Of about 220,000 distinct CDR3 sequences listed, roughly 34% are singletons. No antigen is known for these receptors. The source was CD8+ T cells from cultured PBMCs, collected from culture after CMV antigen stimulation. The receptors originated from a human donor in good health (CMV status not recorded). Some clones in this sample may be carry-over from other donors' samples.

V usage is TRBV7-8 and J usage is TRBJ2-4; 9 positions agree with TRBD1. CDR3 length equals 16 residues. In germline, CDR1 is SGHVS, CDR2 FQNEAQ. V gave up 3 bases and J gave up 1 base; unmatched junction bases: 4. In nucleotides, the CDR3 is TGTGCCAGCAGCTTTCGGACAGGGGCGGCCAAAAACATTCAGTACTTC. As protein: CASSFRTGAAKNIQYF. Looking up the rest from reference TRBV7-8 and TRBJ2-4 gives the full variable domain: GAGVSQSPRYKVAKRGQDVALRCDPISGHVSLFWYQQALGQGPEFLTYFQNEAQLDKSGLPSDRFFAERPEGSVSTLKIQRTQQEDSAVYLCASSFRTGAAKNIQYFGAGTRLSVL.

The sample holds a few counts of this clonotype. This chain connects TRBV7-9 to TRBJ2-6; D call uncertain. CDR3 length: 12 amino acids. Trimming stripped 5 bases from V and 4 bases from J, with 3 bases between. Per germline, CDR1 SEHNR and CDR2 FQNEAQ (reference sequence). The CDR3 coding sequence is TGTGCCAGCAGCCGGGGGGCCAACGTCCTGACTTTC. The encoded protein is CASSRGANVLTF.

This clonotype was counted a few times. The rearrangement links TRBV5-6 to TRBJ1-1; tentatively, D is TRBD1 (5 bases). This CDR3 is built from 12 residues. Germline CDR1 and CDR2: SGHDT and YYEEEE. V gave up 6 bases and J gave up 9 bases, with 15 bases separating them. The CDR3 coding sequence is TGTGCCAGCACCGAGACCCAGGGAAAAGCTTTCTTT. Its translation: CASTETQGKAFF.

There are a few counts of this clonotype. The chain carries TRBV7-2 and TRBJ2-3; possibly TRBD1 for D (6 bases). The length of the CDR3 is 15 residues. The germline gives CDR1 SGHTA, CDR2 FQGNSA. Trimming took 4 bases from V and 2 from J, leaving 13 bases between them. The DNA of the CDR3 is TGTGCCAGCAGCTCCCGGGGACACTACACAGATACGCAGTATTTT. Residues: CASSSRGHYTDTQYF.

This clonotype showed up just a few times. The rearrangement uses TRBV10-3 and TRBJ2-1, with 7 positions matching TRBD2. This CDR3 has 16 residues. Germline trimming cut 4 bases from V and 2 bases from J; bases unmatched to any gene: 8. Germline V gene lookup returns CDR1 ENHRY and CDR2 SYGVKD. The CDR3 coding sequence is TGTGCCATCAGTGGTTGGGGGGAGGGGCCCTACAATGAGCAGTTCTTC. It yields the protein CAISGWGEGPYNEQFF.

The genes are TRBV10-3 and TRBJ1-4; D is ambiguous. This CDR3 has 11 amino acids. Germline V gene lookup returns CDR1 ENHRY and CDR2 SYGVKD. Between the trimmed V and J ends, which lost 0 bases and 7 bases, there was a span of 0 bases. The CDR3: CAISESEKLFF. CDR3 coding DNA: TGTGCCATCAGTGAGTCTGAAAAACTGTTTTTT.

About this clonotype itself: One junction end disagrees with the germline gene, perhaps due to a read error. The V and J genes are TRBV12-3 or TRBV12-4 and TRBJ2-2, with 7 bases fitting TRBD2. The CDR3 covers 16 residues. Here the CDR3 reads CVSSLELGGRHGELFF. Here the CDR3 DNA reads TGTGTCAGCAGTTTAGAGCTGGGGGGGAGGCACGGGGAGCTGTTTTTT.